This T cell receptor (beta chain) was recorded in a study of T cell responses to AZD1222 COVID-19 vaccine. Study results and caveats: Repertoire sampling occurred only after the peak T cell response.

This CDR3 is 14 amino acids long. Looked up from germline, CDR1 is SGHDN and CDR2 is FVKESK. Trimming took 4 bases from V and 7 from J; bases not matched to a gene: 2. Method: immunoSEQ multiplex PCR; TCRdb's copy keeps in-frame clones and lacks some. This sample yields some 130,000 clones, of which about 90% are seen a single time; over 1.5% belongs to the top ten. In regard to this clone: The antigen is unknown.

This sequence originates from an adult in good health. Specimen: peripheral blood, collected on day 0 of AZD1222 vaccination. This sequence joins TRBV14 and TRBJ1-5; 12 nucleotides line up with TRBD1. The DNA for the CDR3 is TGTGCCAGCAGCCTTGGGACAGGGGGCCAGCCCCAGCATTTT. Translated: CASSLGTGGQPQHF.